This T cell receptor beta chain appears in the sequencing data of a study of cytotoxic CD8 clonotypes in ibrutinib-treated CLL. This clone has just one count. Measured with immunoSEQ multiplex PCR; TCRdb has only the in-frame clones, and not every one. The sample carries approximately 45,000 clones, 55% to 80% recorded once. CDR1 KGHSH and CDR2 LQKENI come from the germline V gene. The CDR3 runs to 16 residues. The V gene lost 0 bases and the J gene lost 7 bases, with 16 bases spanning the gap. Specimen: PBMCs, collected after 12 months of ibrutinib treatment. The sequence was obtained from a human donor with chronic lymphocytic leukemia. The chain uses TRBV18 and TRBJ2-1, with D tentatively TRBD1 or TRBD2 (6 bases each). Here the CDR3 reads CASSPPEGGKLNEQFF. DNA of the CDR3: TGTGCCAGCTCACCACCGGAGGGGGGTAAATTGAATGAGCAGTTCTTC.